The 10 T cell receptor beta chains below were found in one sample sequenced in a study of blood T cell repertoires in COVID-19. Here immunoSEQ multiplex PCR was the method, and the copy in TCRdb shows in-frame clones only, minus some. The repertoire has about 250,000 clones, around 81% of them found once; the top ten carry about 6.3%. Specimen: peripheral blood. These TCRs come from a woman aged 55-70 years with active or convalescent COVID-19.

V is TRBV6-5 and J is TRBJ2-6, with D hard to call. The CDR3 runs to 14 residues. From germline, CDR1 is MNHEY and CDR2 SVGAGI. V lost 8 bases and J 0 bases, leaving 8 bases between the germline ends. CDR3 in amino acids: CASVQISGANVLTF. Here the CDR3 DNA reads TGTGCCAGCGTTCAGATCTCTGGGGCCAACGTCCTGACTTTC.

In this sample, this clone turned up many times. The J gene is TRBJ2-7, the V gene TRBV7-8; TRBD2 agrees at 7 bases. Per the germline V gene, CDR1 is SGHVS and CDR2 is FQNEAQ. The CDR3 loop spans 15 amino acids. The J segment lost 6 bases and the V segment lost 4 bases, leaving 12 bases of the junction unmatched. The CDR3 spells CASSWTGTTPFEQYV. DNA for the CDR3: TGTGCCAGCAGCTGGACCGGGACTACACCCTTCGAGCAGTACGTC.

The CDR3, as DNA: TGTGCCACCAGCAGCGACCTCGGGGTCCTGGCCAACGTCCTGACTTTC. It codes for CATSSDLGVLANVLTF. This sequence joins TRBV15 and TRBJ2-6; TRBD2 might be the D (5 bases). Trimming cost V 3 bases and J 6 bases, with 15 bases left between them. The CDR3 has 16 amino acids. CDR1 and CDR2 from the germline V gene are LNHNV and YYDKDF (reference sequence).

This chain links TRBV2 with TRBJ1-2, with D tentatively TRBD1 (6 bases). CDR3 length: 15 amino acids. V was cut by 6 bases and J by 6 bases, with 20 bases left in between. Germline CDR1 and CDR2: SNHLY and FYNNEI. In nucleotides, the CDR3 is TGTGCCAGCAGAGGGGGTGGAACCAAGAAGGATGGCTACACCTTC. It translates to CASRGGGTKKDGYTF. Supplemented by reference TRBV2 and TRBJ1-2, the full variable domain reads EPEVTQTPSHQVTQMGQEVILRCVPISNHLYFYWYRQILGQKVEFLVSFYNNEISEKSEIFDDQFSVERPDGSNFTLKIRSTKLEDSAMYFCASRGGGTKKDGYTFGSGTRLTVV.

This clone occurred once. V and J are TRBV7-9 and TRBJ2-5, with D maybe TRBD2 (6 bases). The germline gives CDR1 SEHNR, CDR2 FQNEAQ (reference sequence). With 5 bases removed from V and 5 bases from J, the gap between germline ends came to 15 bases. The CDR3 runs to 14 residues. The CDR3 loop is CASSRDSRLETQYF. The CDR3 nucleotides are TGTGCCAGCAGCCGGGACTCTCGGTTGGAGACCCAGTACTTC.

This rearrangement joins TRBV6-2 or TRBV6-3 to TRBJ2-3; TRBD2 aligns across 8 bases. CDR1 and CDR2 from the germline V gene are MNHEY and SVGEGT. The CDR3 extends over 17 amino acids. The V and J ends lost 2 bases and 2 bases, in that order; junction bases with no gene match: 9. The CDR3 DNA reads TGTGCCAGCAGTTACCCCGCGGGGGGTTGGGACACAGATACGCAGTATTTT. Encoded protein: CASSYPAGGWDTDTQYF.

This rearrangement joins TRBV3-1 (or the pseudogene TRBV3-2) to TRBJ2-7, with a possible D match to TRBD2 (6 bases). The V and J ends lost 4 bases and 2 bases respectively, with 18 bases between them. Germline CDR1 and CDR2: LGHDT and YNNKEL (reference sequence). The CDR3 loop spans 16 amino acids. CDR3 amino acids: CASSPRMAGIPYEQYF. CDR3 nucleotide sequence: TGTGCCAGCAGCCCCCGAATGGCGGGGATCCCCTACGAGCAGTACTTC.

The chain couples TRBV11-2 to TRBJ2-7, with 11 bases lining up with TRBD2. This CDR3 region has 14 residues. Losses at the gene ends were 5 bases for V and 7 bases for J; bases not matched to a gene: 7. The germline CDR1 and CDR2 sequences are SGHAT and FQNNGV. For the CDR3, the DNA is TGTGCCAGCAGCCCTACTAGCGGGAGTTGGGAGCAGTACTTC. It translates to CASSPTSGSWEQYF.

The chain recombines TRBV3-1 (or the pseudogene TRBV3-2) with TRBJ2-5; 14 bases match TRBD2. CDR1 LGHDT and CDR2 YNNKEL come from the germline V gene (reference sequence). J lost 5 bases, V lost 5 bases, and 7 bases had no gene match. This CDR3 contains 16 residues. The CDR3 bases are TGTGCCAGCAGCTCGGGACTAGCGGGGGTTGGGGAGACCCAGTACTTC. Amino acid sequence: CASSSGLAGVGETQYF.

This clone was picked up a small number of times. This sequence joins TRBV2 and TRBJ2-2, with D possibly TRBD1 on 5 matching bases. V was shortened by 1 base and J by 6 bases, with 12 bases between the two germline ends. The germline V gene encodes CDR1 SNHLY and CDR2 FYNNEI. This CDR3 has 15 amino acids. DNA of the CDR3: TGTGCCAGCAGTGAAGAGCGCCAGGGCCCCGGGGAGCTGTTTTTT. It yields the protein CASSEERQGPGELFF.